This T cell receptor (beta chain) was recovered during a study of T cell responses to AZD1222 COVID-19 vaccine. Overall study context: Second-dose intervals near 4 or 12 weeks were combined.

Concerning this clone itself: Antigen: not known.

The CDR3 is made up of 15 amino acids. The J segment lost 7 bases and the V segment lost 0 bases, leaving 7 bases of the junction unmatched. CDR1 and CDR2 from the germline V gene are SGDLS and YYNGEE. Libraries were prepared by immunoSEQ multiplex PCR; TCRdb keeps only in-frame clonotypes and omits some of them. Of approximately 150,000 clones listed, around 90% are singletons. Study-wide points: Only a handful of AZD1222 recipients tested seropositive at baseline.

The source was peripheral blood, collected on day 0 of AZD1222 vaccination. The clonotype was recovered from an adult in good health. The chain joins TRBV9 to TRBJ2-1, with TRBD2 identical over 7 bases. CDR3 residues: CASSVGGRDGNEQFF. The CDR3 DNA reads TGTGCCAGCAGCGTAGGTGGGAGGGATGGGAATGAGCAGTTCTTC.